This passage covers 18 T cell receptor beta chains from one sample sequenced in a study of T cell responses to AZD1222 COVID-19 vaccine. The repertoire was sequenced with immunoSEQ multiplex PCR; TCRdb's copy has only in-frame clones and lacks some. The sample records about 130,000 clones, roughly 92% being singletons. The specimen comprised peripheral blood, sampled 28 days after the second AZD1222 dose. All receptors derive from an adult who received the AZD1222 COVID-19 vaccine.

CDR3 nucleotide sequence: TGTGCCTGGAGTTCCCGACCCCCCCGAGGGGGCTACACCTTC. Amino acids: CAWSSRPPRGGYTF. The chain combines TRBV30 with TRBJ1-2; D gene ambiguous. Germline CDR1 reads GTSNPN; CDR2 reads SVGIG (reference sequence). V dropped 2 bases and J dropped 8 bases, with 18 bases sitting between them. The CDR3 covers 14 residues.

CDR3 residues: CASSGGAGTGGFDLYEQYF. For the CDR3, the DNA is TGTGCCAGCAGCGGTGGGGCCGGGACAGGGGGCTTTGACCTCTACGAGCAGTACTTC. This chain connects TRBV9 to TRBJ2-7; 12 positions match TRBD1. The ends lost 3 bases at V and 3 bases at J; junction bases unmatched: 16. Germline V gene data show CDR1 as SGDLS and CDR2 as YYNGEE. The CDR3 has 19 residues.

CDR3 nucleotide sequence: TGTGCCTCACCGGGACAGGCGAACACTGAAGCTTTCTTT. Translated, it gives CASPGQANTEAFF. This rearrangement joins TRBV6-5 to TRBJ1-1; 8 bases match TRBD1. V gave up 11 bases and J gave up 1 base; unmatched junction bases: 6. There are 13 residues in the CDR3. Germline V gene data show CDR1 as MNHEY and CDR2 as SVGAGI.

This sequence joins TRBV7-9 and TRBJ1-3; D is uncertain. This CDR3 has 13 amino acids. V lost 6 bases and J lost 0, with 6 bases in between. Per the germline V gene, CDR1 is SEHNR and CDR2 is FQNEAQ (reference sequence). The CDR3 sequence: CASRQNSGNTIYF. The CDR3 bases are TGTGCCAGCAGGCAGAACTCTGGAAACACCATATATTTT.

V usage is TRBV28 and J usage is TRBJ1-3; D gene ambiguous. The CDR3 runs to 15 residues. Germline CDR1 is MDHEN and CDR2 is SYDVKM. V lost 10 bases and J 0 bases, leaving 16 bases between the germline ends. This chain's CDR3 is CAIRRPGDSGNTIYF. The CDR3 DNA reads TGTGCCATCAGACGACCCGGGGACTCTGGAAACACCATATATTTT.

CDR3 bases: TGCGCCAGCAGCTTGGGATTTAACTATGGCTACACCTTC. It translates to CASSLGFNYGYTF. The chain employs TRBV5-1 and TRBJ1-2; no reliable D call. In germline, CDR1 is SGHRS, CDR2 YFSETQ. The germline V and J ends were trimmed by 0 bases and 1 base, with 4 bases remaining between them. There are 13 residues in the CDR3.

The CDR3 reads CASSLNHISSGNTIYF. The CDR3 DNA reads TGTGCCAGCAGCTTAAATCACATATCCTCTGGAAACACCATATATTTT. The V gene is TRBV7-3, the J gene TRBJ1-3, with D uncertain. V lost 1 base to trimming and J lost 0 bases, with 10 bases between them. Germline-derived CDR1 and CDR2 are SGHTA and FQGTGA. The CDR3 is 16 amino acids.

This sequence joins TRBV21-1 and TRBJ1-1; the DNA was not used to check the table's D call, TRBD1. TRBV21-1 counts as a pseudogene. The CDR3 runs to 16 residues. Here the CDR3 DNA reads TGTGCCAGCAGCAAAGAGGAAGGGGATAGTAACACTGAAGCTTTCTTT. Translated, it gives CASSKEEGDSNTEAFF.

The genes are TRBV19 and TRBJ1-1; D may be TRBD1 (6 bases). Germline CDR1 reads LNHDA; CDR2 reads SQIVND (reference sequence). The CDR3 spans 14 residues. The V end lost 1 base, the J end lost 6 bases, and 12 bases lay between the germline ends. CDR3 nucleotide sequence: TGTGCCAGTAGTATAGCCTCCAGGGGTCCTGAAGCTTTCTTT. Encoded protein: CASSIASRGPEAFF. The variable domain in full, with the rest retrieved from reference TRBV19 and TRBJ1-1, is DGGITQSPKYLFRKEGQNVTLSCEQNLNHDAMYWYRQDPGQGLRLIYYSQIVNDFQKGDIAEGYSVSREKKESFPLTVTSAQKNPTAFYLCASSIASRGPEAFFGQGTRLTVV.

CDR3 bases: TGTGCCAGCAGCCCTCTAGCGCACGTCACAGATACGCAGTATTTT. Protein sequence: CASSPLAHVTDTQYF. The V call is TRBV6-2 or TRBV6-3, the J call TRBJ2-3, with a weak D call TRBD2 (6 bases). The CDR3 is 15 residues long. V was cut by 6 bases and J by 2 bases, with 15 bases left in between. Germline V CDR1 and CDR2: MNHEY, SVGEGT.

This clone was detected only a few times. This chain uses TRBV12-3 or TRBV12-4 with TRBJ1-1; weak D call: TRBD1 (5 bases). V shed 3 bases and J shed 4 bases, with 9 bases lying between them. The CDR3 contains 13 residues. In DNA, the CDR3 is TGTGCCAGCAGTTTGCTAGGGGTCACTGAAGCTTTCTTT. Translated: CASSLLGVTEAFF.

The J gene is TRBJ2-5, the V gene TRBV5-6, with D unclear. The CDR3 extends over 11 amino acids. Deletions cut 4 bases from V and 2 bases from J, with 3 bases between. Germline V gene sequence: CDR1 SGHDT, CDR2 YYEEEE. The CDR3, as DNA: TGTGCCAGCAGCATGCAAGAGACCCAGTACTTC. Its protein is CASSMQETQYF.

In this sample, this clone turned up once. The chain combines TRBV21-1 with TRBJ2-1; the D call TRBD2 from the table was never checked on the DNA. TRBV21-1 is flagged as a pseudogene. The CDR3 covers 14 residues. The CDR3 loop reads CASLTGYSNNEQFF. CDR3 sequence (DNA): TGTGCCAGCCTGACTGGTTATTCCAACAATGAGCAGTTCTTC.

The rearrangement joins TRBV19 to TRBJ1-2; D is undetermined. CDR3 length: 14 amino acids. Deletions cut 3 bases from V and 0 bases from J, with 8 bases between. Germline V gene lookup returns CDR1 LNHDA and CDR2 SQIVND (reference sequence). This CDR3 reads CASSIKGANYGYTF. CDR3 coding DNA: TGTGCCAGTAGTATCAAGGGAGCTAACTATGGCTACACCTTC.

The V gene is TRBV3-1 (or the pseudogene TRBV3-2), the J gene TRBJ1-2; D unresolved. The CDR3 is 13 residues long. Deletions cut 0 bases from V and 3 bases from J, with 5 bases between. In germline, CDR1 is LGHDT, CDR2 YNNKEL (reference sequence). The CDR3 nucleotides read TGTGCCAGCAGCCAAGAAGGATACTATGGCTACACCTTC. Residues: CASSQEGYYGYTF.

This chain joins TRBV6-5 and TRBJ2-7; 11 bases align to TRBD2. Germline loops: CDR1 MNHEY, CDR2 SVGAGI. CDR3 size: 14 residues. Trimming at V came to 2 bases and at J to 6 bases, leaving 3 bases not matched to a gene. For the CDR3, the DNA is TGTGCCAGCAGTTACGCTAGCGGGGGGCCCGAGCAGTACTTC. It encodes CASSYASGGPEQYF.

V gene TRBV7-2 combines with J gene TRBJ2-2; D perhaps matches TRBD2 (5 bases). This CDR3 is built from 14 residues. Trimming took off 2 bases at V and 7 bases at J, with 11 bases between the two ends. Germline V lookup: CDR1 SGHTA, CDR2 FQGNSA. The CDR3 sequence: CASSLRGKSGELFF. The CDR3 bases are TGTGCCAGCAGCTTAAGAGGGAAGAGCGGGGAGCTGTTTTTT.

Only a few counts were recorded for this clone. V and J are TRBV7-8 and TRBJ1-1; D is perhaps TRBD1 (5 bases). Germline V gene lookup returns CDR1 SGHVS and CDR2 FQNEAQ. CDR3 length equals 15 residues. V was cut by 4 bases and J by 4 bases, with 16 bases left in between. As DNA, the CDR3 is TGTGCCAGCAGCTCCCGAGGGACGGGAGGCACTGAAGCTTTCTTT. It codes for CASSSRGTGGTEAFF.